This T cell receptor beta chain emerged from a study of cytomegalovirus exposure and HLA in healthy donors. Whole-study results and caveats: 87-base-pair reads could not separate some V segments, including TRBV6-2 and TRBV6-3. In a later analysis, common viral pathogens appeared linked to several of the most significant clusters. Rare TCR sequences predominated, though certain public TCRs were found in many donors. A classifier reportedly called cytomegalovirus status with high sensitivity and specificity.

The CDR3 extends over 18 amino acids. The ends lost 3 bases at V and 4 bases at J; junction bases unmatched: 13. CDR1 and CDR2 (germline): SGHTA, FQGNSA. The PCR made use of 60 Vbeta and 13 Jbeta primers. Data came from immunoSEQ multiplex PCR; TCRdb stores just in-frame clones and leaves some out. The sample holds about 180,000 clones, roughly 79% seen once. Worth noting for this clone: Its matching antigen is unknown.

The chain recombines TRBV7-2 with TRBJ2-7; 12 bases map to TRBD2. The material sequenced was PBMCs. This TCR derives from a woman between 50 and 59 years old in good health and CMV-seropositive. CDR3 DNA: TGTGCCAGCAGCTTTCCACGAGGGGGACTAGCGGGCCTTTACGAGCAGTACTTC. This codes for CASSFPRGGLAGLYEQYF. Filled out from reference TRBV7-2 and TRBJ2-7, the complete variable domain reads GAGVSQSPSNKVTEKGKDVELRCDPISGHTALYWYRQSLGQGLEFLIYFQGNSAPDKSGLPSDRFSAERTGGSVSTLTIQRTQQEDSAVYLCASSFPRGGLAGLYEQYFGPGTRLTVT.